The source of this TCR beta chain is a study of blood T cell repertoires in COVID-19. Background on the study: PBMCs, B-cell-depleted T cells, or T cells were the source of the cDNA or gDNA that made up the material.

Original methodology: From reference gene primer amplification, estimates of nucleated cell counts were derived. Produced via immunoSEQ multiplex PCR; TCRdb's table is partial and in-frame only. V and J calls and clone size are as listed in that table; D and trimming were resolved from the DNA. The sample holds about 64,000 clones, over 65% seen once. This clone turned up a few times. The CDR3 contains 15 residues. Germline CDR1 reads KGHDR; CDR2 reads SFDVKD. V lost 4 bases, J lost 8 bases, and 6 bases stayed unmatched. The chain combines TRBV24-1 with TRBJ2-4, with 11 bases identical to TRBD1. The receptor was isolated from a man aged 55 to 70 with COVID-19, enrolled during active disease. Sequencing was done on a sample of peripheral blood. CDR3 DNA: TGTGCCACCAGTGACCAGGGACAGGGGGGATACATTCAGTACTTC. Amino acids: CATSDQGQGGYIQYF.